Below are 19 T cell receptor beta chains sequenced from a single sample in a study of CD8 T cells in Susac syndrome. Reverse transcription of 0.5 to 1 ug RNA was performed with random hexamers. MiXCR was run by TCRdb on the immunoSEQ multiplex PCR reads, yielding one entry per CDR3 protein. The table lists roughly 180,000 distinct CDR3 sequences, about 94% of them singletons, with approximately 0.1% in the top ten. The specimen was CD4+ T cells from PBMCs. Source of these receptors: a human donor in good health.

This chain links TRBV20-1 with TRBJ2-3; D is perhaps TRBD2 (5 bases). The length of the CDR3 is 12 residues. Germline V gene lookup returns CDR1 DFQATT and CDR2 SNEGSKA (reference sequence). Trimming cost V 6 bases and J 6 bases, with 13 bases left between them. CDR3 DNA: TGCAGTGCCCGAACTACGGGGGATACGCAGTATTTT. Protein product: CSARTTGDTQYF.

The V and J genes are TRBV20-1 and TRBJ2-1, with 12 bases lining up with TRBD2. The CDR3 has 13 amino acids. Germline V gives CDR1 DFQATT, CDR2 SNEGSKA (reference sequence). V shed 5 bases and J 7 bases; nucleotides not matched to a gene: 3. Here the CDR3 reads CSARLAGANEQFF. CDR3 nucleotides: TGCAGTGCTCGACTAGCGGGGGCTAATGAGCAGTTCTTC.

The CDR3 reads CSARTGAVYEQYF. CDR3 DNA sequence: TGCAGTGCGAGGACAGGGGCTGTCTACGAGCAGTACTTC. The gene calls are TRBV20-1 and TRBJ2-7; 9 nucleotides line up with TRBD1. Germline V CDR1 and CDR2: DFQATT, SNEGSKA (reference sequence). The V gene end was trimmed by 6 bases and the J gene end by 3 bases; junction bases not matched to a gene: 6. The CDR3 is 13 residues long.

This CDR3 reads CASSLSRTSYNEQFF. CDR3 nucleotide sequence: TGTGCCAGCAGCTTGAGTCGGACCTCTTACAATGAGCAGTTCTTC. J is TRBJ2-1 and V is TRBV5-4; D gene unclear. The CDR3 consists of 15 residues. V was trimmed by 1 base and J by 4 bases, leaving 12 bases between them. Germline V lookup: CDR1 SGHNT, CDR2 YYREEE (reference sequence).

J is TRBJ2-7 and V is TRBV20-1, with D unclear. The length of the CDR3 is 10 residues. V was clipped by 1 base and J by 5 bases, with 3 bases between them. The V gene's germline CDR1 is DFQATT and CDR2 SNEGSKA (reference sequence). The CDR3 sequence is CSARGDEQYF. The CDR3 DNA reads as TGCAGTGCTAGAGGGGACGAGCAGTACTTC.

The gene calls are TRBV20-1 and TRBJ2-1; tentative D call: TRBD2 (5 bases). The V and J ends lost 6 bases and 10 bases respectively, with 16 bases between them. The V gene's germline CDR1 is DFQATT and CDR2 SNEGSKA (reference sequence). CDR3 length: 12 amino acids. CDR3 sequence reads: CSARSGTREQFF. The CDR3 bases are TGCAGTGCCAGATCAGGAACTAGGGAGCAGTTCTTC.

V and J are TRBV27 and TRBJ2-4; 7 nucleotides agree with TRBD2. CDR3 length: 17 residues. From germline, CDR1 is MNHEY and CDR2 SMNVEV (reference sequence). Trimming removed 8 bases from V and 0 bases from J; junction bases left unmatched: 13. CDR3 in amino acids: CASAQRDTILAKNIQYF. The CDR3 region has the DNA TGTGCCAGCGCCCAGCGGGATACTATCTTAGCCAAAAACATTCAGTACTTC.

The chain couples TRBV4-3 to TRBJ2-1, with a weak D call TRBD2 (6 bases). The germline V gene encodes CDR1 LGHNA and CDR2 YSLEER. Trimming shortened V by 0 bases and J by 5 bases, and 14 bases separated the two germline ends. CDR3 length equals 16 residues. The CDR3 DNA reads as TGCGCCAGCAGCCAAGATACCGGACTACCGGACAATGAGCAGTTCTTC. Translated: CASSQDTGLPDNEQFF.

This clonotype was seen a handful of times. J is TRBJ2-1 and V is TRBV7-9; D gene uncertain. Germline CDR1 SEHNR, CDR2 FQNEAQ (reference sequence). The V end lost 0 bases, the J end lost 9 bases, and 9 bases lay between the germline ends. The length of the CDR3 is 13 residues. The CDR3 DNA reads TGTGCCAGCAGCTTAGCTCCTCCGGGTGAGCAGTTCTTC. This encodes CASSLAPPGEQFF.

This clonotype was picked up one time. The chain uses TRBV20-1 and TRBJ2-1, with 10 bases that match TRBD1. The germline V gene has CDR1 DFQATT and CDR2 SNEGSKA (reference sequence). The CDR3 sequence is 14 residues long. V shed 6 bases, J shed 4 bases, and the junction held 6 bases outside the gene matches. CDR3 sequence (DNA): TGCAGTGCCATAGGGGACAGGGGATACAATGAGCAGTTCTTC. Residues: CSAIGDRGYNEQFF.

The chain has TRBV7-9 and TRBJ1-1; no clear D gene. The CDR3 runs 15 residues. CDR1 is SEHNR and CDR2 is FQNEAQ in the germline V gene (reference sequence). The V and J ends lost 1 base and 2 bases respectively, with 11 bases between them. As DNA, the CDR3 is TGTGCCAGCAGCTTAGGAGAGCCATTTAACACTGAAGCTTTCTTT. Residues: CASSLGEPFNTEAFF.

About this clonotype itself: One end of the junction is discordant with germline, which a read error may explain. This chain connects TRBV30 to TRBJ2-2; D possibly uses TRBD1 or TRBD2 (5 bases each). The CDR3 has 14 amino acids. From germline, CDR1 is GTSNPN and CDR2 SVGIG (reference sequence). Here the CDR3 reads CAWSRGQGTGELFF. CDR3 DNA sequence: TGTGCCTGGAGTAGGGGTCAGGGAACCGGGGAACTGTTTTTT.

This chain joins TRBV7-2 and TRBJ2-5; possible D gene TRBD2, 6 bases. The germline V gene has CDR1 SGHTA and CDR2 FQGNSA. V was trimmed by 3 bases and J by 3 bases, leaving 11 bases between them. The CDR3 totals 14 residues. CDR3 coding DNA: TGTGCCAGCAGCTTCGGGAGTGGGGAAGAGACCCAGTACTTC. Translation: CASSFGSGEETQYF.

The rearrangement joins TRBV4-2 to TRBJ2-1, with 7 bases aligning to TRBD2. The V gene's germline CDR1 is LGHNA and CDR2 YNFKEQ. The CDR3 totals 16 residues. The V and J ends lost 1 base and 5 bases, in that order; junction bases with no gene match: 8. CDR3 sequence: CASSQGGLAAHNEQFF. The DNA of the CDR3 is TGTGCCAGCAGCCAAGGTGGGCTAGCGGCCCACAATGAGCAGTTCTTC.

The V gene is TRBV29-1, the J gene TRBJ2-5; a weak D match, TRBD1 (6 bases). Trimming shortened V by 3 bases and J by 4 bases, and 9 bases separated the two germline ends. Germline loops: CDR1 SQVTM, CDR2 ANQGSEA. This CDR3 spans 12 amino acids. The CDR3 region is CSVEGHSETQYF. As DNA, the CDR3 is TGCAGCGTTGAGGGACACTCAGAGACCCAGTACTTC.

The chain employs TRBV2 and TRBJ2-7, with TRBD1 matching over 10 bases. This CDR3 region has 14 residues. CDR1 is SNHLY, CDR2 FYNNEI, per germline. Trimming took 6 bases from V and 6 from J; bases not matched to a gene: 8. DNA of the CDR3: TGTGCCAGCAGATCCGGGACAGGGGCCCTCGAGCAGTACTTC. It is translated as CASRSGTGALEQYF.

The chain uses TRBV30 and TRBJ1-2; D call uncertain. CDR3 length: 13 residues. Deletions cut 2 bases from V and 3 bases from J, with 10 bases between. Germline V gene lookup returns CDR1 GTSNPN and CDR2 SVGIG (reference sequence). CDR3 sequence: CAWSRVKDYGYTF. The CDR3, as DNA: TGTGCCTGGAGTAGGGTTAAGGACTATGGCTACACCTTC.

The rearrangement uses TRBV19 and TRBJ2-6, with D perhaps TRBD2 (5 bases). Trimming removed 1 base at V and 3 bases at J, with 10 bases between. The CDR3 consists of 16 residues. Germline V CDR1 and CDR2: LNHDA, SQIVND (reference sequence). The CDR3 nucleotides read TGTGCCAGTAGTATAGGGTCCGGGGTTGGGGCCAACGTCCTGACTTTC. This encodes CASSIGSGVGANVLTF.

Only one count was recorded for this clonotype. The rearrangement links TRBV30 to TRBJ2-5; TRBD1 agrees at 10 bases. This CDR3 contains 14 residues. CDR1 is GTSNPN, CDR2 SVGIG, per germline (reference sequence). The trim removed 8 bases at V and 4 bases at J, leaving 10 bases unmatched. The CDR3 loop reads CAGLTGTGVETQYF. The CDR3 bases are TGTGCCGGATTGACCGGGACAGGGGTAGAGACCCAGTACTTC.